This T cell receptor (beta chain) was found in a study of blood T cell repertoires in COVID-19. Study-wide background: Acute-phase and convalescent COVID-19 samples originated in the United States, Italy and Spain. The analysed material was cDNA or gDNA that came from T cells, B-cell-depleted T cells, or PBMCs.

The V gene's germline CDR1 is LNHDA and CDR2 SQIVND (reference sequence). V was pared by 3 bases and J by 3 bases, with 9 bases between. The CDR3 is 14 residues long. Seattle-derived patients entered the study during active infection and were followed longitudinally. Profiling relied on immunoSEQ multiplex PCR, and the TCRdb table lists in-frame clones only, not all of them. The table lists about 200,000 clones, nearly 90% of them singletons. Specimen: peripheral blood. The V gene is TRBV19, the J gene TRBJ1-3, with a tentative D call TRBD1 (5 bases). The sequence was obtained from a man aged 50-60 years with COVID-19, enrolled during active disease. CDR3 protein: CASSIQGFGNTIYF. CDR3 sequence (DNA): TGTGCCAGTAGTATTCAGGGCTTTGGAAACACCATATATTTT.